The present entry profiles one T cell receptor (beta chain) with its context. These data belong to a study of cytomegalovirus exposure and HLA in healthy donors. The trim removed 6 bases at V and 1 base at J, leaving 7 bases unmatched. In germline, CDR1 is MDHEN, CDR2 SYDVKM. The CDR3 sequence is 16 residues long. The PCR ran on 60 Vbeta and 13 Jbeta primers. TCRdb's table, derived via immunoSEQ multiplex PCR, lists solely in-frame clones and lacks some. The profile covers 65,000 to 95,000 clones, with about 80% appearing a single time and over 3% taken by the ten largest. This sequence was found in a man aged 50-60 years in good health and CMV-seronegative. V gene TRBV28 combines with J gene TRBJ2-2; 8 nucleotides match TRBD1. Sequenced input: PBMCs. CDR3 sequence: CASSLGQEQNTGELFF. DNA of the CDR3: TGTGCCAGCAGCCTGGGACAGGAGCAGAACACCGGGGAGCTGTTTTTT.